This T cell receptor beta chain was identified in a study of Ad26.COV2.S vaccination and SARS-CoV-2 variants. Described treatment: around 19 received Ad26.COV2.S at low or high dose, single or two shots; roughly five received placebo; per-sample allocation not given. Specimens were obtained on day 63 following the first vaccine or placebo injection. The V gene lost 6 bases and the J gene lost 0 bases, with 5 bases spanning the gap. The CDR3 has 12 amino acids. From germline, CDR1 is MDHEN and CDR2 SYDVKM. The table came from immunoSEQ multiplex PCR; TCRdb's copy has only in-frame clones and leaves some out. The sample lists about 390,000 clones, around 93% occurring once. Notes on the study in general: Whether participants received vaccine or placebo, their non-spike TCR breadth was similar.

As concerns this clone: No antigen is known for it.

Material: peripheral blood, obtained in a trial of Ad26.COV2.S vaccine versus placebo. The receptor was derived from a person aged 18 to 65 who received the Ad26.COV2.S COVID-19 vaccine or a placebo. This chain uses TRBV28 with TRBJ1-1, with no clear D. The chain's CDR3 is CASRGMNTEAFF. As DNA, the CDR3 is TGTGCCAGCAGGGGTATGAACACTGAAGCTTTCTTT.